This TCR beta chain was identified during a study of liver allograft versus peripheral blood T cells. As for the study in general: Recipients' peripheral blood served as the comparator for T cell receptor repertoires in transplanted livers.

This CDR3 region has 13 residues. V lost 4 bases and J lost 7, with 14 bases in between. Per the germline V gene, CDR1 is SGHDT and CDR2 is YYEEEE. Relative to its sample, this clonotype is large. The target antigen is unknown. Study-level findings and limits: Liver allograft repertoires of T cell receptors reportedly diverged from peripheral blood repertoires.

TCRdb analysed the reads with MiXCR anew, one entry per CDR3 protein. Of some 7,000 distinct CDR3 sequences in the sample, 15% to 20% were seen once. The TCR was taken from a human patient who had a liver transplant. Some T cells may originate from the graft donor. This chain links TRBV5-6 with TRBJ1-1, with TRBD1 as a possible D gene (5 bases). In DNA form, the CDR3 reads TGTGCCAGCAGCGTCGTAACTGGGGGTGAAGCTTTCTTT. As protein: CASSVVTGGEAFF.